These 32 T cell receptor beta chains were sequenced from one sample in a study of cytomegalovirus exposure and HLA in healthy donors. Primers included in the PCR were 60 Vbeta and 13 Jbeta primers. Repertoires were generated with immunoSEQ multiplex PCR, while TCRdb's copy carries only in-frame clones and drops some. The sample includes tens of thousands of clones, 81% of them seen just once. The sequenced material came from PBMCs. Receptor source: a girl aged 2 to 10 in good health and CMV-seropositive.

The chain recombines TRBV25-1 with TRBJ1-2, with D perhaps TRBD1 (5 bases). V lost 2 bases to trimming and J lost 5 bases, with 15 bases between them. CDR3 length equals 15 residues. CDR1 is MGHDK, CDR2 SYGVNS, per germline. CDR3 DNA sequence: TGTGCCAGCAGTGAAGGAGGGGACTGGTCGTATGGCTACACCTTC. This encodes CASSEGGDWSYGYTF.

The rearrangement joins TRBV9 to TRBJ2-1; 8 positions agree with TRBD1. CDR1 is SGDLS and CDR2 is YYNGEE in the germline V gene. The CDR3 sequence is 15 residues long. The J segment lost 8 bases and the V segment lost 0 bases, leaving 7 bases of the junction unmatched. CDR3 loop: CASSVAIRGRDEQFF. CDR3 sequence (DNA): TGTGCCAGCAGCGTAGCTATCAGGGGGCGGGATGAGCAGTTCTTC.

The rearrangement uses TRBV25-1 and TRBJ2-1; TRBD2 is a possible D gene (5 bases). This CDR3 region has 15 residues. V was trimmed by 1 base and J by 0 bases, leaving 7 bases between them. Germline CDR1 MGHDK, CDR2 SYGVNS. CDR3 in amino acids: CASSELGSSYNEQFF. The CDR3 region has the DNA TGTGCCAGCAGTGAATTGGGGAGCTCCTACAATGAGCAGTTCTTC. Looking up the rest from reference TRBV25-1 and TRBJ2-1 gives the full variable domain: EADIYQTPRYLVIGTGKKITLECSQTMGHDKMYWYQQDPGMELHLIHYSYGVNSTEKGDLSSESTVSRIRTEHFPLTLESARPSHTSQYLCASSELGSSYNEQFFGPGTRLTVL.

The chain combines TRBV27 with TRBJ1-2; the match to TRBD1 covers 9 bases. Germline CDR1 MNHEY, CDR2 SMNVEV (reference sequence). The CDR3 runs to 15 residues. Unmatched junction bases numbered 8, after V lost 6 bases and J lost 3 bases. CDR3 coding DNA: TGTGCCAGCAGCCAGGACAGGGGAGGTGACTATGGCTACACCTTC. Its protein product is CASSQDRGGDYGYTF.

V usage is TRBV6-5 and J usage is TRBJ2-1; the match to TRBD2 covers 10 bases. This CDR3 is built from 13 residues. The trim removed 6 bases at V and 9 bases at J, leaving 5 bases unmatched. CDR1 is MNHEY, CDR2 SVGAGI, per germline. The CDR3 spells CASRWTSGGEQFF. CDR3 nucleotide sequence: TGTGCCAGCAGGTGGACTAGCGGAGGTGAGCAGTTCTTC.

The chain links TRBV30 to TRBJ2-4, with 8 bases aligning to TRBD1. Unmatched junction bases numbered 13, after V lost 0 bases and J lost 0 bases. Germline V gene data show CDR1 as GTSNPN and CDR2 as SVGIG (reference sequence). The CDR3 contains 19 residues. The CDR3, as DNA: TGTGCCTGGAGTGTTCCACCTCGACAGGGGACCAAAGCCAAAAACATTCAGTACTTC. The encoded protein is CAWSVPPRQGTKAKNIQYF. The full variable domain, with the rest looked up from reference TRBV30 and TRBJ2-4, is SQTIHQWPATLVQPVGSPLSLECTVEGTSNPNLYWYRQAAGRGLQLLFYSVGIGQISSEVPQNLSASRPQDRQFILSSKKLLLSDSGFYLCAWSVPPRQGTKAKNIQYFGAGTRLSVL.

This chain joins TRBV2 and TRBJ1-1, with unresolved D. Germline assignment: CDR1 SNHLY and CDR2 FYNNEI. The length of the CDR3 is 13 residues. Between the trimmed V and J ends, which lost 6 bases and 2 bases, there was a span of 10 bases. The CDR3 here is CASSLSVNTEAFF. The CDR3 coding sequence is TGTGCCAGCAGCCTCTCTGTTAACACTGAAGCTTTCTTT.

The rearrangement uses TRBV7-3 and TRBJ2-7, with D possibly being TRBD1 (5 bases). Germline CDR1 SGHTA, CDR2 FQGTGA. The CDR3 spans 13 residues. Deletions cut 6 bases from V and 1 base from J, with 10 bases between. CDR3 in DNA: TGTGCCAGCAGGTCTGACAGTTCCTACGAGCAGTACTTC. Encoded protein: CASRSDSSYEQYF.

This clone was observed a handful of times. V gene TRBV5-1 combines with J gene TRBJ1-1; no firm D call. V lost 1 base, J lost 1 base, and 5 bases lay in between. The germline V gene encodes CDR1 SGHRS and CDR2 YFSETQ. The CDR3 runs 13 residues. The CDR3 region has the DNA TGCGCCAGCAGCTTGACAGCGAACACTGAAGCTTTCTTT. Translating it yields CASSLTANTEAFF.

This sequence joins TRBV30 and TRBJ2-7; 7 bases agree with TRBD1. V was pared by 1 base and J by 1 base, with 4 bases of the junction left unmatched. Germline CDR1 is GTSNPN and CDR2 is SVGIG (reference sequence). The CDR3 is made up of 14 amino acids. The CDR3 region has the DNA TGTGCCTGGAGTGCACAGGGGTTGTCCTACGAGCAGTACTTC. It encodes CAWSAQGLSYEQYF. The whole variable domain, filled in from reference TRBV30 and TRBJ2-7, reads SQTIHQWPATLVQPVGSPLSLECTVEGTSNPNLYWYRQAAGRGLQLLFYSVGIGQISSEVPQNLSASRPQDRQFILSSKKLLLSDSGFYLCAWSAQGLSYEQYFGPGTRLTVT.

This clone was observed a handful of times. The chain carries TRBV6-6 and TRBJ1-6; the D gene is possibly TRBD1 (6 bases). The V gene's germline CDR1 is MNHNY and CDR2 SVGAGI (reference sequence). V dropped 5 bases and J dropped 10 bases, with 12 bases sitting between them. This CDR3 region has 13 residues. CDR3 loop: CASSPRTESPLHF. The CDR3 nucleotides are TGTGCCAGCAGTCCCCGGACAGAATCACCCCTCCACTTT.

V usage is TRBV5-1 and J usage is TRBJ2-1; 8 bases match TRBD2. Germline trimming cut 0 bases from V and 0 bases from J; bases unmatched to any gene: 5. Germline-derived CDR1 and CDR2 are SGHRS and YFSETQ. This CDR3 spans 17 amino acids. The chain's CDR3 is CASSLVRAGVSYNEQFF. The DNA of the CDR3 is TGCGCCAGCAGCTTGGTCAGAGCGGGAGTCTCCTACAATGAGCAGTTCTTC.

J is TRBJ1-5 and V is TRBV18; no clear D. CDR3 size: 16 residues. V gave up 3 bases and J gave up 4 bases, with 16 bases separating them. Germline values: CDR1 KGHSH, CDR2 LQKENI. The CDR3 reads CASSPNERRINQPQHF. Here the CDR3 DNA reads TGTGCCAGCTCACCCAACGAGAGGCGGATTAATCAGCCCCAGCATTTT.

V is TRBV27 and J is TRBJ2-7; possible D gene TRBD2, 6 bases. This CDR3 contains 14 residues. CDR1 is MNHEY, CDR2 SMNVEV, per germline (reference sequence). The V end was cut by 4 bases, the J end by 4 bases, with 14 bases between. CDR3: CASSSYSSEYEQYF. As DNA, the CDR3 is TGTGCCAGCAGTTCCTATTCTAGCGAGTACGAGCAGTACTTC.

The chain is built from TRBV28 and TRBJ2-7; D is possibly TRBD2 (6 bases). Germline CDR1 MDHEN, CDR2 SYDVKM. CDR3 size: 14 residues. CDR3 DNA: TGTGTCACTTATCGTAGCGGAGCAGCCTACGAGCAGTACTTC. Amino acids: CVTYRSGAAYEQYF.

This sequence joins TRBV27 and TRBJ2-1; 14 bases match TRBD2. The CDR3 is made up of 18 amino acids. Germline values: CDR1 MNHEY, CDR2 SMNVEV (reference sequence). V lost 6 bases to trimming and J lost 8 bases; unmatched junction nucleotides: 15. CDR3 sequence (DNA): TGTGCCAGCAGCCCGTCCCGCCCGACTAGCGGGAGGGGTGATGAGCAGTTCTTC. Amino acids: CASSPSRPTSGRGDEQFF.

The V call is TRBV27, the J call TRBJ1-4; possibly TRBD1 for D (5 bases). V shed 5 bases and J shed 7 bases, with 23 bases lying between them. Germline V CDR1 and CDR2: MNHEY, SMNVEV (reference sequence). This CDR3 has 17 residues. The CDR3 coding sequence is TGTGCCAGCAGTCCTCAATCCTCAGGGAGGGTTGGTGAAAAACTGTTTTTT. It yields the protein CASSPQSSGRVGEKLFF.

J is TRBJ2-7 and V is TRBV6-5, with TRBD2 matching 7 bases. CDR3 length: 15 amino acids. Trimming took 6 bases from V and 3 from J; bases not matched to a gene: 11. CDR1 is MNHEY and CDR2 is SVGAGI in the germline V gene. CDR3 bases: TGTGCCAGCAGATCCCTAGGCGGGAGCGGCTACGAGCAGTACTTC. Encoded protein: CASRSLGGSGYEQYF.

The gene calls are TRBV7-9 and TRBJ2-1, with unresolved D. The CDR3 is made up of 16 amino acids. Germline V gene lookup returns CDR1 SEHNR and CDR2 FQNEAQ (reference sequence). Trimming took off 0 bases at V and 0 bases at J, with 9 bases between the two ends. CDR3 in DNA: TGTGCCAGCAGCTTAGCGTCATGGAGCTCCTACAATGAGCAGTTCTTC. This translates into CASSLASWSSYNEQFF.

The DNA for the CDR3 is TGTGCCTGGAGTACCCGGACAGGGTCTAATGAAAAACTGTTTTTT. Translated: CAWSTRTGSNEKLFF. The chain links TRBV30 to TRBJ1-4; TRBD1 aligns across 8 bases. J gave up 3 bases and V 2 bases, and 5 bases lay outside the gene matches. This CDR3 spans 15 amino acids. Germline-derived CDR1 and CDR2 are GTSNPN and SVGIG (reference sequence).

The V call is TRBV18, the J call TRBJ2-2; TRBD2 might be the D (5 bases). The V gene lost 1 base and the J gene lost 0 bases, with 6 bases spanning the gap. The CDR3 extends over 15 amino acids. Germline V CDR1 and CDR2: KGHSH, LQKENI. The CDR3 is CASSPRTANTGELFF. As DNA, the CDR3 is TGTGCCAGCTCACCACGGACTGCGAACACCGGGGAGCTGTTTTTT.

J is TRBJ2-5 and V is TRBV28; D is unclear. This CDR3 is built from 13 residues. Germline CDR1 reads MDHEN; CDR2 reads SYDVKM. The germline V and J ends were trimmed by 5 bases and 3 bases, with 10 bases remaining between them. CDR3 protein: CASSMAGKETQYF. For the CDR3, the DNA is TGTGCCAGCAGTATGGCAGGCAAAGAGACCCAGTACTTC.

The J gene is TRBJ2-5, the V gene TRBV7-2; D might be TRBD1 (6 bases). CDR3 length: 14 amino acids. Germline V gives CDR1 SGHTA, CDR2 FQGNSA. The V gene lost 2 bases and the J gene lost 4 bases, with 11 bases spanning the gap. The CDR3 is CASSLITGRETQYF. The CDR3 DNA reads as TGTGCCAGCAGCTTAATAACAGGGCGAGAGACCCAGTACTTC.

The rearrangement joins TRBV18 to TRBJ2-5; 8 nucleotides line up with TRBD1. The germline gives CDR1 KGHSH, CDR2 LQKENI. The CDR3 sequence is 13 residues long. V lost 4 bases and J lost 4; bases outside the gene matches: 2. This chain's CDR3 is CASSRGTGETQYF. The DNA for the CDR3 is TGTGCCAGCTCACGCGGGACAGGAGAGACCCAGTACTTC.

The V and J genes are TRBV2 and TRBJ1-5; D unclear. Germline V gene data show CDR1 as SNHLY and CDR2 as FYNNEI. The CDR3 is 13 residues long. Trimming took 2 bases from V and 9 from J, leaving 11 bases between them. The CDR3 nucleotides are TGTGCCAGCAGTGAATCCACGGGTGGGCCCCAGCATTTT. This gives the protein CASSESTGGPQHF.

The chain carries TRBV7-8 and TRBJ1-5; perhaps TRBD1 as D (6 bases). Between the trimmed V and J ends, which lost 6 bases and 1 base, there was a span of 13 bases. The CDR3 is 15 residues long. The germline CDR1 and CDR2 sequences are SGHVS and FQNEAQ. The CDR3 reads CASSRQQGSNQPQHF. The CDR3 DNA sequence: TGTGCCAGCAGTCGGCAACAGGGAAGCAATCAGCCCCAGCATTTT.

This clone was seen only a few times. J is TRBJ1-1 and V is TRBV19; 7 nucleotides line up with TRBD1. The CDR3 is 13 amino acids. Germline V gene sequence: CDR1 LNHDA, CDR2 SQIVND (reference sequence). Trimming cost V 6 bases and J 1 base; bases outside gene matches: 2. CDR3 sequence: CASRGQQNTEAFF. The DNA of the CDR3 is TGTGCCAGTAGGGGACAGCAGAACACTGAAGCTTTCTTT.

This chain uses TRBV30 with TRBJ2-3, with a tentative D call TRBD1 (5 bases). V was trimmed by 0 bases and J by 0 bases, leaving 13 bases between them. Germline assignment: CDR1 GTSNPN and CDR2 SVGIG (reference sequence). The length of the CDR3 is 16 residues. The DNA of the CDR3 is TGTGCCTGGAGTGTACGGCGGACACCAAGCACAGATACGCAGTATTTT. Amino acids: CAWSVRRTPSTDTQYF. The entire variable domain, with the rest obtained from reference TRBV30 and TRBJ2-3, is as follows: SQTIHQWPATLVQPVGSPLSLECTVEGTSNPNLYWYRQAAGRGLQLLFYSVGIGQISSEVPQNLSASRPQDRQFILSSKKLLLSDSGFYLCAWSVRRTPSTDTQYFGPGTRLTVL.

The chain links TRBV7-9 to TRBJ2-5; 7 nucleotides align to TRBD2. The CDR3 extends over 15 amino acids. Germline assignment: CDR1 SEHNR and CDR2 FQNEAQ (reference sequence). The trim removed 6 bases at V and 3 bases at J, leaving 10 bases unmatched. The CDR3 protein is CASSPSGEGKETQYF. The CDR3 DNA is TGTGCCAGCAGTCCTTCGGGGGAGGGGAAAGAGACCCAGTACTTC. Combining the CDR3 with reference TRBV7-9 and TRBJ2-5 gives the whole variable domain DTGVSQNPRHKITKRGQNVTFRCDPISEHNRLYWYRQTLGQGPEFLTYFQNEAQLEKSRLLSDRFSAERPKGSFSTLEIQRTEQGDSAMYLCASSPSGEGKETQYFGPGTRLLVL.

This rearrangement joins TRBV29-1 to TRBJ1-1; D is unclear. The ends were cut back, 4 bases at V and 0 bases at J, with 6 bases in the middle. Germline-derived CDR1 and CDR2 are SQVTM and ANQGSEA. This CDR3 region has 12 residues. DNA for the CDR3: TGCAGCGTTGGCGGGTTGAACACTGAAGCTTTCTTT. Protein: CSVGGLNTEAFF.

The chain joins TRBV6-5 to TRBJ2-1; 13 nucleotides agree with TRBD2. With 10 bases clipped from V and 9 bases from J, the junction kept 9 bases outside the gene matches. Germline V gene lookup returns CDR1 MNHEY and CDR2 SVGAGI. The CDR3 totals 14 residues. CDR3: CATAGTSGKFEQFF. Written as DNA, the CDR3 is TGTGCCACCGCAGGGACTAGCGGGAAGTTTGAGCAGTTCTTC.

This sequence joins TRBV10-2 and TRBJ2-2, with 15 bases that match TRBD2. The CDR3 is 18 residues long. Germline CDR1 is WSHSY and CDR2 is SAAADI. J gave up 6 bases and V 6 bases, and 11 bases lay outside the gene matches. Here the CDR3 reads CASRDGGLAGGPSGELFF. The CDR3 bases are TGCGCCAGCAGGGACGGTGGACTAGCGGGAGGGCCGTCCGGGGAGCTGTTTTTT.